This is a list of T cell receptor beta chains from one sample in a study of T cell repertoires in cytomegalovirus infection. Their recognized antigens are unknown. TCRdb processed the reads anew with MiXCR; each CDR3 protein has one entry. The sample lists around 900,000 distinct CDR3 sequences; about a third were seen once. Sequencing was performed on cultured CD8+ T cells from PBMCs, taken from culture after CMV antigen stimulation. These receptors all stem from a human donor in good health (CMV status not recorded). Some clones in this sample may be carry-over from other donors' samples. CDR3s include the opening cysteine and the closing phenylalanine or tryptophan. Each record gives: CDR3 protein, CDR3 DNA, D gene, V gene, clone size, J gene, CDR3 length. The D gene is left open where the match is weak. A row's size may be missing; if present it is once, few, many or a size class.

cdr3_aa: CASSYSSGPQETQYF
cdr3_nt: TGTGCCAGCAGTTACTCGTCGGGGCCCCAAGAGACCCAGTACTTC
d_call: .
v_call: TRBV6-5
clone_size: few
j_call: TRBJ2-5
cdr3_length: 15

cdr3_aa: CASSVSSGEVGNIQYF
cdr3_nt: TGTGCCAGCAGTGTGAGTAGCGGGGAAGTAGGAAACATTCAGTACTTC
d_call: TRBD2
v_call: TRBV27
clone_size: .
j_call: TRBJ2-4
cdr3_length: 16

cdr3_aa: CSARETDWNTEAFF
cdr3_nt: TGCAGTGCTAGAGAGACAGACTGGAACACTGAAGCTTTCTTT
d_call: .
v_call: TRBV20-1
clone_size: few
j_call: TRBJ1-1
cdr3_length: 14

cdr3_aa: CGSSYARDRGSYEQYF
cdr3_nt: TGTGGCAGCAGTTATGCCCGGGACAGGGGCTCCTACGAGCAGTACTTC
d_call: TRBD1
v_call: TRBV6-6
clone_size: .
j_call: TRBJ2-7
cdr3_length: 16

cdr3_aa: CASSFVAGAEEFF
cdr3_nt: TGTGCCAGCAGTTTCGTTGCAGGGGCTGAGGAGTTCTTC
d_call: .
v_call: TRBV27
clone_size: .
j_call: TRBJ2-1
cdr3_length: 13

cdr3_aa: CASSLDTLDQPQHF
cdr3_nt: TGTGCCAGCAGCTTGGACACGCTTGATCAGCCCCAGCATTTT
d_call: .
v_call: TRBV7-2
clone_size: .
j_call: TRBJ1-5
cdr3_length: 14

cdr3_aa: CASSLAGGPGSNEQFF
cdr3_nt: TGTGCCAGCAGCCTAGCGGGGGGGCCAGGAAGCAATGAGCAGTTCTTC
d_call: TRBD2
v_call: TRBV28
clone_size: .
j_call: TRBJ2-1
cdr3_length: 16

cdr3_aa: CATSRDLGQGAGEQFF
cdr3_nt: TGTGCCACCAGCAGAGATCTCGGACAGGGGGCCGGAGAGCAGTTCTTC
d_call: TRBD1
v_call: TRBV15
clone_size: few
j_call: TRBJ2-1
cdr3_length: 16

cdr3_aa: CASSTTYLVGETQYF
cdr3_nt: TGTGCCAGCAGCACGACCTACCTGGTGGGAGAGACCCAGTACTTC
d_call: .
v_call: TRBV7-9
clone_size: few
j_call: TRBJ2-5
cdr3_length: 15

cdr3_aa: CLAGNTGELFF
cdr3_nt: TGTCTTGCCGGGAACACCGGGGAGCTGTTTTTT
d_call: .
v_call: TRBV27
clone_size: .
j_call: TRBJ2-2
cdr3_length: 11

cdr3_aa: CASSSRGGSDTQYF
cdr3_nt: TGTGCCAGCAGCTCACGGGGGGGCTCAGATACGCAGTATTTT
d_call: TRBD2
v_call: TRBV7-3
clone_size: few
j_call: TRBJ2-3
cdr3_length: 14